Following are 5 T cell receptor beta chains from one sample sequenced in a study of blood T cell repertoires in COVID-19. The protocol was immunoSEQ multiplex PCR, while the TCRdb copy is restricted to in-frame clones and leaves out a portion. The data hold more than 85,000 clones, with around 75% observed a single time. Sequenced input: peripheral blood. These receptors were taken from a woman aged 45-65 years with acute or convalescent COVID-19.

The chain recombines TRBV5-4 with TRBJ2-3, with TRBD2 identical over 12 bases. This CDR3 is built from 15 residues. The germline V gene encodes CDR1 SGHNT and CDR2 YYREEE (reference sequence). V shed 6 bases and J 2 bases; nucleotides not matched to a gene: 4. DNA of the CDR3: TGTGCCAGCACCCTAGCGGGGGGGCCCACAGATACGCAGTATTTT. This translates into CASTLAGGPTDTQYF.

J is TRBJ2-7 and V is TRBV27; 9 positions agree with TRBD1. Germline assignment: CDR1 MNHEY and CDR2 SMNVEV (reference sequence). The CDR3 contains 17 residues. The junction had 7 bases not matched to a gene; V was cut back by 1 base and J by 0 bases. This CDR3 reads CASSLYYGTGSSYEQYF. For the CDR3, the DNA is TGTGCCAGCAGTTTATATTACGGGACAGGGAGCTCCTACGAGCAGTACTTC.

The V and J genes are TRBV10-1 and TRBJ2-3; no firm D call. The V gene's germline CDR1 is WNHNN and CDR2 SYGVQD (reference sequence). Deletions cut 2 bases from V and 6 bases from J, with 12 bases between. The CDR3 contains 14 residues. DNA for the CDR3: TGCGCCAGCAGTGAGCCCCGCGTGCTGGATACGCAGTATTTT. This translates into CASSEPRVLDTQYF.

The V call is TRBV4-2, the J call TRBJ2-5, with TRBD1 as a possible D gene (5 bases). This CDR3 is 14 amino acids long. Trimming pared 0 bases from V and 3 bases from J, leaving 8 bases between. Germline CDR1 is LGHNA and CDR2 is YNFKEQ. CDR3 region: CASSQDGREETQYF. The CDR3 DNA is TGTGCCAGCAGCCAAGACGGCAGGGAAGAGACCCAGTACTTC.

The rearrangement uses TRBV18 and TRBJ1-1, with a tentative D call TRBD1 (5 bases). Germline-derived CDR1 and CDR2 are KGHSH and LQKENI. This CDR3 contains 17 residues. The V end was cut by 3 bases, the J end by 5 bases, with 22 bases between. The CDR3 here is CASSPTPRRVIGTEAFF. CDR3 DNA: TGTGCCAGCTCACCTACTCCGCGCAGGGTTATAGGAACTGAAGCTTTCTTT.